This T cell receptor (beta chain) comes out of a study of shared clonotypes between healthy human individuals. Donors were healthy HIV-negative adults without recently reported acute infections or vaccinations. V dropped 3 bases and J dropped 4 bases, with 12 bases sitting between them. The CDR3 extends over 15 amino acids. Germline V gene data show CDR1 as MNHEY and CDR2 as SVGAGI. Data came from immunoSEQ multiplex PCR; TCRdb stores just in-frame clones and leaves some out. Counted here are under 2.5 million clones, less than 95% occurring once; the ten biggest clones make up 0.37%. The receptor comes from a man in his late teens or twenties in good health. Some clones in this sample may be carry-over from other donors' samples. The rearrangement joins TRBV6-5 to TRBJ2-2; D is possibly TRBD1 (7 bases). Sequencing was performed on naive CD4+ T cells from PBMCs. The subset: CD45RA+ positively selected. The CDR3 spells CASSYGGTVTGELFF. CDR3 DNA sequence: TGTGCCAGCAGTTATGGGGGGACAGTCACCGGGGAGCTGTTTTTT.